The clone carrying this T cell receptor (beta chain) was counted ten times or more. This record belongs to a study of T cells in Graves' hyperthyroidism and ophthalmopathy. CDR3 length: 16 residues. CDR1 and CDR2 (germline): MDHEN, SYDVKM. Trimming at V came to 3 bases and at J to 9 bases, leaving 9 bases not matched to a gene. From RNA transcripts, TCR beta CDR3 regions were amplified. A set of HTBI primers served as the primers for a first-round RT-PCR of the TCR CDR3. TCRdb redid the calling of the multiplex PCR reads with MiXCR, one entry per CDR3 protein. The sample lists roughly 420,000 distinct CDR3 sequences; around 13% were seen once.

The chain recombines TRBV28 with TRBJ1-5; 12 bases align to TRBD1. This TCR derives from a woman aged 18-29 years with Graves' hyperthyroidism. Sequenced input: blood. The CDR3 nucleotides read TGTGCCAGCAGTTTGGGGGGACAGGGGGCGATTGGGCCCCAGCATTTT. It encodes CASSLGGQGAIGPQHF.